This TCR beta chain came from a study of blood T cell repertoires in COVID-19. Background on the study: Acute and convalescent COVID-19 samples came from the United States, Italy and Spain. The analysed material was cDNA or gDNA that came from T cells, B-cell-depleted T cells, or PBMCs.

In the original workflow: Amplifying reference gene primers gave estimates of nucleated cell counts. Clones were sequenced by immunoSEQ multiplex PCR, and TCRdb holds only the in-frame ones, with some missing. For V, J and clone size, that table is used; D and trimming come from the DNA. The sample has some 120,000 clones; about 82% are singletons. This clone was picked up one time. Germline lookup yields CDR1 SEHNR and CDR2 FQNEAQ (reference sequence). The trim removed 4 bases at V and 7 bases at J, leaving 9 bases unmatched. The CDR3 totals 14 residues. The sequencing sample was made of peripheral blood. This TCR derives from a human donor in a cohort sampled during active COVID-19. This chain links TRBV7-9 with TRBJ2-7, with 8 bases matching TRBD1. The CDR3 coding sequence is TGTGCCAGCAGCTCGACAGGGGAGGCGGCTGAGCAGTACTTC. This sequence encodes CASSSTGEAAEQYF.